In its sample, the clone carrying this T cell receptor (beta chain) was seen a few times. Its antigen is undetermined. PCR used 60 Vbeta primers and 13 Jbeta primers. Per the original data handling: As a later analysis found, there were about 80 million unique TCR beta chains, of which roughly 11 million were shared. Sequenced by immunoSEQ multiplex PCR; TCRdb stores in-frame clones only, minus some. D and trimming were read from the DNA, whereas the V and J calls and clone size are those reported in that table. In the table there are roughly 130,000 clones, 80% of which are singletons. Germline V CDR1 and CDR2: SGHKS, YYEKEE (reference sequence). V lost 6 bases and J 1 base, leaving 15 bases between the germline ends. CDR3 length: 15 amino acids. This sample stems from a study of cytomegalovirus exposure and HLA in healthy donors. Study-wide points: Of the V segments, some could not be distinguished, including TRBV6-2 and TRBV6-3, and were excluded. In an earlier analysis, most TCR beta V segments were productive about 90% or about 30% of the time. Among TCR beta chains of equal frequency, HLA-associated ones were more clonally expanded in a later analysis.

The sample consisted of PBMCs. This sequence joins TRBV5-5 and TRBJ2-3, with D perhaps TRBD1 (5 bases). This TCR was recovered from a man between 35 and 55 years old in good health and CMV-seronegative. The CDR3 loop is CASILQGGRTDTQYF. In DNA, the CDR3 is TGTGCCAGCATCCTTCAGGGCGGTCGCACAGATACGCAGTATTTT.